This T cell receptor beta chain was identified during a study of T cells expressing NK-cell markers. Study-wide context: Sorted CD3+CD56+NKG2C+, CD3+CD56+NKG2C- and CD3+CD56-NKG2C+ T-cell subsets were beta-chain profiled. Seven HCMV-seropositive donors and one seronegative donor made up the eight sequenced donors.

On this clonotype itself: Its antigen remains unidentified.

Findings of the study overall: It remained uncertain whether the expanded NKG2C+ T cell clones were specific for HCMV antigens.

Making the TCR beta cDNA relied on 5'RACE template switching with UMIs. Following a re-call of the 5' RACE reads, TCRdb has one entry per CDR3 protein and lacks DNA. This sample contains roughly 280,000 distinct CDR3 sequences. The CDR3 covers 13 residues. CDR1 is MNHNY and CDR2 is SVGAGI in the germline V gene (reference sequence). The chain combines TRBV6-6 with TRBJ2-5; with no DNA, the TCRdb D assignment of TRBD2 cannot be verified. Sequencing input: blood T cells: a sorted CD56 or NKG2C T cell subset, CD4+ or CD8+ T cells, or bulk PBMC T cells (not recorded which). The sequence came from a man aged 18 to 30 in good health. This CDR3 reads CASRQREEQTQYF.